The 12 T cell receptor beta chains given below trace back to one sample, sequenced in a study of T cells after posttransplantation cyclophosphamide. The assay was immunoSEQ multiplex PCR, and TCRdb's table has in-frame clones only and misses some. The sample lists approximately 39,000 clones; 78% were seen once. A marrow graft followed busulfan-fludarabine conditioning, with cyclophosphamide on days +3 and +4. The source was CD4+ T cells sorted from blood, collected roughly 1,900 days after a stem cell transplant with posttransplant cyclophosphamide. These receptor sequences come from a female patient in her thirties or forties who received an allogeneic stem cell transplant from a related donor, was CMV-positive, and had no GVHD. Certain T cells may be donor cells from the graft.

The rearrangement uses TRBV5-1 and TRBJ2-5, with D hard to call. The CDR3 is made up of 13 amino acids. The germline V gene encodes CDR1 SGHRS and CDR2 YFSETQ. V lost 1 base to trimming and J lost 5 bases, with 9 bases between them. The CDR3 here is CASSLSGRETQYF. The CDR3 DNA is TGCGCCAGCAGCTTGTCTGGTCGGGAGACCCAGTACTTC.

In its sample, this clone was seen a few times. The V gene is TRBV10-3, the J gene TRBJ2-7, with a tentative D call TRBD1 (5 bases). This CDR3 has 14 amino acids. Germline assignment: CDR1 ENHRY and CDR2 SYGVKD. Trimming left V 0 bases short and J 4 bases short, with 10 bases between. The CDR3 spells CAISESMTAYEQYF. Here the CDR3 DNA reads TGTGCCATCAGTGAGTCGATGACAGCATACGAGCAGTACTTC.

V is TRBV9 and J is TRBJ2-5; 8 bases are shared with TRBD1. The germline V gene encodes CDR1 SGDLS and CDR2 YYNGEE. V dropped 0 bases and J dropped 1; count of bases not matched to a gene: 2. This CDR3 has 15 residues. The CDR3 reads CASSVATGVQETQYF. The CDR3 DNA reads TGTGCCAGCAGCGTAGCGACAGGGGTCCAAGAGACCCAGTACTTC.

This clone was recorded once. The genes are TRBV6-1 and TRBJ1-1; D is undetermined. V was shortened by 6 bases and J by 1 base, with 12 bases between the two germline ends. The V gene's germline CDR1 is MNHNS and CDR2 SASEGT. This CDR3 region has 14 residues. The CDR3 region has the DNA TGTGCCAGCAGGCGGGAAAAGGGGAACACTGAAGCTTTCTTT. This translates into CASRREKGNTEAFF.

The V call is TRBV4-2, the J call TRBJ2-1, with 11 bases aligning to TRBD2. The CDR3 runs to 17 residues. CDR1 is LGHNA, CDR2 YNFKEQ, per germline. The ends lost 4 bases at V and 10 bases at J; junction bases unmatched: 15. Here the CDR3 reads CASSRTSGGSFREEQFF. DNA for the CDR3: TGTGCCAGCAGCCGAACTAGCGGGGGTTCCTTTAGGGAGGAGCAGTTCTTC.

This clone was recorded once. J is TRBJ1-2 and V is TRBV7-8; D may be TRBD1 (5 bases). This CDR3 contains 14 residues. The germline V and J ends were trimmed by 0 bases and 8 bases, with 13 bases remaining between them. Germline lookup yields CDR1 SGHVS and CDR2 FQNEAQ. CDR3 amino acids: CASSLARGVRGYTF. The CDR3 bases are TGTGCCAGCAGCTTAGCGCGGGGGGTTAGGGGCTACACCTTC. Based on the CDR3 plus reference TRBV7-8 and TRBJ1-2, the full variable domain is GAGVSQSPRYKVAKRGQDVALRCDPISGHVSLFWYQQALGQGPEFLTYFQNEAQLDKSGLPSDRFFAERPEGSVSTLKIQRTQQEDSAVYLCASSLARGVRGYTFGSGTRLTVV.

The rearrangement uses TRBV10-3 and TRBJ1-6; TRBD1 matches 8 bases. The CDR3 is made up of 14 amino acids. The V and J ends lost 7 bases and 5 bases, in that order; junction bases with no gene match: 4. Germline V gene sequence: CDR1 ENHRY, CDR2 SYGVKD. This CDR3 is CAIKAGGNNSPLHF. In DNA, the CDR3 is TGTGCCATCAAGGCAGGGGGCAATAATTCACCCCTCCACTTT.

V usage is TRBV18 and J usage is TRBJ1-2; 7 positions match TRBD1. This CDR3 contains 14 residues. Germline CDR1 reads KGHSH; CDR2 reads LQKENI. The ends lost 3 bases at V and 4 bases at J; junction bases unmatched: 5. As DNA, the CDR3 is TGTGCCAGCTCACCGCGGACAGGCAGCTATGGCTACACCTTC. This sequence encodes CASSPRTGSYGYTF.

The CDR3 is CASSEGPFTDTQYF. In DNA form, the CDR3 reads TGTGCCAGCAGTGAGGGGCCATTCACAGATACGCAGTATTTT. The chain carries TRBV6-1 and TRBJ2-3, with D tentatively TRBD1 (5 bases). V was pared by 3 bases and J by 2 bases, with 9 bases between. Germline CDR1 and CDR2: MNHNS and SASEGT. CDR3 size: 14 residues.

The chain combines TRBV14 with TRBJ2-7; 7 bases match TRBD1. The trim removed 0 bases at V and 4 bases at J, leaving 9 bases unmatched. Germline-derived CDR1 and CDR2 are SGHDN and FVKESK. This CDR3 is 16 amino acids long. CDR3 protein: CASSQDYGTGAYEQYF. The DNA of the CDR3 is TGTGCCAGCAGCCAAGACTATGGAACAGGGGCTTACGAGCAGTACTTC.

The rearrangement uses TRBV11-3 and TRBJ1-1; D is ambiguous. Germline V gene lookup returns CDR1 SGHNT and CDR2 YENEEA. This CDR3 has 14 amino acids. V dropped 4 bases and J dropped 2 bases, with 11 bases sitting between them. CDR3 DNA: TGTGCCAGCAGCTCAGAACCCAGAAACACTGAAGCTTTCTTT. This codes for CASSSEPRNTEAFF.

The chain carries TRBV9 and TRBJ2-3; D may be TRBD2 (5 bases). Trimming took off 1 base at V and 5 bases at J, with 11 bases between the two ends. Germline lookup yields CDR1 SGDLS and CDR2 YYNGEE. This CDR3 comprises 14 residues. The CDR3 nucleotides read TGTGCCAGCAGCGTAAAGTGGGGAGAAGATACGCAGTATTTT. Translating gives CASSVKWGEDTQYF.